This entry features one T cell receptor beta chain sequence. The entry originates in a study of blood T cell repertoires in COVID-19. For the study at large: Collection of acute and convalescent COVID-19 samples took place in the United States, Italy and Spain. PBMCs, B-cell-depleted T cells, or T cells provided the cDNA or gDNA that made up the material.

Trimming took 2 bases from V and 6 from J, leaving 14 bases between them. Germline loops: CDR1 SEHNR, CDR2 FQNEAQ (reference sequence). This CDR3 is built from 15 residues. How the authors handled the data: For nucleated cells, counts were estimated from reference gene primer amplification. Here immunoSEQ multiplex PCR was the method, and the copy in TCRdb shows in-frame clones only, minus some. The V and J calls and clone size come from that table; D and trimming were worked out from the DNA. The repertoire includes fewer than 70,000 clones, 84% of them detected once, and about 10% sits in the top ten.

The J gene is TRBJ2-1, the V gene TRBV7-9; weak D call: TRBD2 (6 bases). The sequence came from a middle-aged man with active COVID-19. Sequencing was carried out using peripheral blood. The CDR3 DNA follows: TGTGCCAGCAGCTTACCACTCCGGGACTTCAATGAGCAGTTCTTC. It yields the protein CASSLPLRDFNEQFF.